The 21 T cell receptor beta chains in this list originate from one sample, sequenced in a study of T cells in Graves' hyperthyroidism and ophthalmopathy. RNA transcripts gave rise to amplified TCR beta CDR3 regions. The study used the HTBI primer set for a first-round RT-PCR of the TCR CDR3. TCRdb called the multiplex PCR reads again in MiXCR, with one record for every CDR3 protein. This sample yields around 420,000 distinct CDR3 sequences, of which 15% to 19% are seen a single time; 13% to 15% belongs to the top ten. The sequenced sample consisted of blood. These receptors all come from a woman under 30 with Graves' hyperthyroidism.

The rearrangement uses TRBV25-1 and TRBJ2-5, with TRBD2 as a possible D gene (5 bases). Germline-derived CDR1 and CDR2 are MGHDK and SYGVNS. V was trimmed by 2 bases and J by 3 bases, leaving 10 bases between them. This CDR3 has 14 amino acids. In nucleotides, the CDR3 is TGTGCCAGCAGTGAACCGGGATCAAAAGAGACCCAGTACTTC. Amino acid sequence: CASSEPGSKETQYF.

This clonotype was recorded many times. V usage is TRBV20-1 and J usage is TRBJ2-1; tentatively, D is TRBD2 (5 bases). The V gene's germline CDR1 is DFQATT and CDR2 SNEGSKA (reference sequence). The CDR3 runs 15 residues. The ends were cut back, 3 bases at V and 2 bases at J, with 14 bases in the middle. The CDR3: CSARGISDAYNEQFF. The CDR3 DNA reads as TGCAGTGCTAGGGGGATTAGCGACGCCTACAATGAGCAGTTCTTC.

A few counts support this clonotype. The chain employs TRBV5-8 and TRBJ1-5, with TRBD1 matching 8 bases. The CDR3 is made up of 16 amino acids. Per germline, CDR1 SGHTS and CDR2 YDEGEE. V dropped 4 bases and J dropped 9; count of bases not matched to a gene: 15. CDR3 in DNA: TGTGCCAGCAGCCGTTATACCGGGACAGGCCTATGGCCCCAGCATTTT. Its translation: CASSRYTGTGLWPQHF.

CDR3 amino acids: CASSGPRTGNTIYF. The CDR3 DNA follows: TGTGCCAGCAGTGGTCCCCGGACTGGAAACACCATATATTTT. The chain links TRBV6-1 to TRBJ1-3; D remains unclear. The CDR3 is 14 amino acids. Germline V gene data show CDR1 as MNHNS and CDR2 as SASEGT. V was trimmed by 4 bases and J by 2 bases, leaving 9 bases between them.

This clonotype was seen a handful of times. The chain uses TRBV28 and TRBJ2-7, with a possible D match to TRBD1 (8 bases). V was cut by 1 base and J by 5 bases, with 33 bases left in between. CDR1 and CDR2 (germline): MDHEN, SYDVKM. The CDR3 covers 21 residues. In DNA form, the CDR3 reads TGTGCCAGCAGTTTATATGGGTTTGGACAGGGACGGGCGGGAGCGTTCCACGAGCAGTACTTC. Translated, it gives CASSLYGFGQGRAGAFHEQYF.

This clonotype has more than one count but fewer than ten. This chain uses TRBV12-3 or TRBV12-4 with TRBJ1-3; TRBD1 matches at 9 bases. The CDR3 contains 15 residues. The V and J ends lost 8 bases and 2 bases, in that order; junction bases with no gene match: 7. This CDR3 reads CASRPGQGPGNTIYF. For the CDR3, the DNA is TGTGCCAGCCGCCCGGGACAGGGACCTGGAAACACCATATATTTT.

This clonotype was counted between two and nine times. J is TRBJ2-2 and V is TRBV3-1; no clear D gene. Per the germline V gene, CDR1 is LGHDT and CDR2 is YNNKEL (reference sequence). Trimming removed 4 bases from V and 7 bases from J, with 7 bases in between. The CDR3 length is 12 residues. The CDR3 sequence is CASSLFHGELFF. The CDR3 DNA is TGTGCCAGCAGCCTATTCCACGGGGAGCTGTTTTTT.

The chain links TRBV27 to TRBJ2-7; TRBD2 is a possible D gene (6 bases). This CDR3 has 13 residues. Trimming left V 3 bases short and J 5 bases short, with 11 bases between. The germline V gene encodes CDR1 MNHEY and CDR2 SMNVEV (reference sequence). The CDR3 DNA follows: TGTGCCAGCAGTTTCGAAGGGAGGAACGAGCAGTACTTC. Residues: CASSFEGRNEQYF.

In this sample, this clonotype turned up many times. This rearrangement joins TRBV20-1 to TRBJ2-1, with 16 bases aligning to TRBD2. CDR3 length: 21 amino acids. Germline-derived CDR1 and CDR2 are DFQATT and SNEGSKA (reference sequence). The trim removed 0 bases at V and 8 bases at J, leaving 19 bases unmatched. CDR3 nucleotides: TGCAGTGCTAGAGATGAACGACCGGGACTAGCGGGAGGGGACCCTATCGATGAGCAGTTCTTC. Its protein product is CSARDERPGLAGGDPIDEQFF.

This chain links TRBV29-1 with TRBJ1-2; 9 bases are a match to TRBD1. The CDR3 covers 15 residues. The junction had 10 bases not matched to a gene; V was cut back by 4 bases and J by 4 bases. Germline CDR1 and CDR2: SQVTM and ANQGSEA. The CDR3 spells CSVASGTGPSYGYTF. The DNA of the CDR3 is TGCAGCGTTGCCTCCGGGACAGGGCCATCCTATGGCTACACCTTC.

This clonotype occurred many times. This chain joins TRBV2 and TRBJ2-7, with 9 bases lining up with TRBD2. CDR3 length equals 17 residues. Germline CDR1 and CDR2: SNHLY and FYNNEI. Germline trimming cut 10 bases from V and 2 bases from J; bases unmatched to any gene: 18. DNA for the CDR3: TGTGCCATCTTGACTAGCGGCCAAGAGGGGGTCGCCTACGAGCAGTACTTC. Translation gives CAILTSGQEGVAYEQYF.

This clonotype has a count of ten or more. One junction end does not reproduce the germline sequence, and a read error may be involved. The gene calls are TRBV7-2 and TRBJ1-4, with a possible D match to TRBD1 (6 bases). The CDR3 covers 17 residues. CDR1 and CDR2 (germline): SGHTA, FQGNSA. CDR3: CASSVAPRGRANEKLFF. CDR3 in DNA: TGTGCCAGCAGCGTAGCCCCCAGGGGACGAGCTAATGAAAAACTGTTTTTT.

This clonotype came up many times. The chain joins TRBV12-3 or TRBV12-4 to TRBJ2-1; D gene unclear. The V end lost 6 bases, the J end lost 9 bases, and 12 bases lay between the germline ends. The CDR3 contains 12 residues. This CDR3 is CASSLGFREQFF. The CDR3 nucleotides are TGTGCCAGCAGCCTCGGGTTTCGTGAGCAGTTCTTC.

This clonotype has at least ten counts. This chain's CDR3 is CASSLEPGFNGVYEQYF. The CDR3 DNA reads as TGTGCCAGCAGCTTAGAACCCGGATTCAATGGGGTCTACGAGCAGTACTTC. The chain uses TRBV7-2 and TRBJ2-7; D gene unclear. The CDR3 totals 17 residues. CDR1 is SGHTA and CDR2 is FQGNSA in the germline V gene. V lost 1 base, J lost 3 bases, and 19 bases lay in between.

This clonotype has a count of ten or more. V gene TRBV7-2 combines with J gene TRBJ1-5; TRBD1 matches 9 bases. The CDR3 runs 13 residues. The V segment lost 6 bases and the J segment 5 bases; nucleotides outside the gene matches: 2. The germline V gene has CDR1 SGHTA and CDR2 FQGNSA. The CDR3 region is CASSTGGYQPQHF. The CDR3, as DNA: TGTGCCAGCAGTACAGGGGGCTATCAGCCCCAGCATTTT. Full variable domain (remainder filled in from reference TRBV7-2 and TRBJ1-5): GAGVSQSPSNKVTEKGKDVELRCDPISGHTALYWYRQSLGQGLEFLIYFQGNSAPDKSGLPSDRFSAERTGGSVSTLTIQRTQQEDSAVYLCASSTGGYQPQHFGDGTRLSIL.

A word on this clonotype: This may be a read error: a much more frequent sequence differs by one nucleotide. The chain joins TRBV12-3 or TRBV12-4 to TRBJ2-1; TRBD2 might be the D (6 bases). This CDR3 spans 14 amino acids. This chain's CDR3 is CASSPPTSRNERFF. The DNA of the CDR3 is TGTGCCAGCAGTCCCCCGACTAGTCGAAATGAGCGGTTCTTC.

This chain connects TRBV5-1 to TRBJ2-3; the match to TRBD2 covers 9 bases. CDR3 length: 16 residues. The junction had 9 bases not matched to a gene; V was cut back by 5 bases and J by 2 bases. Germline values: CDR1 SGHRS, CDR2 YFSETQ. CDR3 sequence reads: CASSLGPSGTTDTQYF. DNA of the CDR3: TGCGCCAGCAGTCTGGGGCCTAGCGGGACCACAGATACGCAGTATTTT.

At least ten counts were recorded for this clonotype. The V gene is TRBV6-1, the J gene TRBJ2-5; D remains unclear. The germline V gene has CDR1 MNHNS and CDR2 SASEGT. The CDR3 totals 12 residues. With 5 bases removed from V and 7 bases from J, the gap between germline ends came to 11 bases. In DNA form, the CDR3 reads TGTGCCAGCAGTCGCCCTTTGGGGACCCAGTACTTC. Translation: CASSRPLGTQYF.

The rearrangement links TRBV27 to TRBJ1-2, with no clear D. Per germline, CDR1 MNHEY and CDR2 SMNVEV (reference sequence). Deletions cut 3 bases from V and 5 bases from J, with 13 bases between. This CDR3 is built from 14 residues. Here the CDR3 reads CASSLYGSAYGYTF. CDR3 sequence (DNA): TGTGCCAGCAGTTTGTATGGCAGCGCATATGGCTACACCTTC.

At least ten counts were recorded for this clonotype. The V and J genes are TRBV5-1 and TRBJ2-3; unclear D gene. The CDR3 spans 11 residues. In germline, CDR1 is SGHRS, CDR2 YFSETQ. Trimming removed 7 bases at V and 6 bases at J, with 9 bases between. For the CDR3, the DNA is TGCGCCAGCTCACGTTACGATACGCAGTATTTT. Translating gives CASSRYDTQYF.

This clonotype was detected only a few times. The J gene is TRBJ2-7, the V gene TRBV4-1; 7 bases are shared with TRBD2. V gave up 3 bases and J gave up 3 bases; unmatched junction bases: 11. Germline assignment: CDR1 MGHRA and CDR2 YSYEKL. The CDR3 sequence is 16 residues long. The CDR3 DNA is TGCGCCAGCAGCCATACGGCTAGCGGATCGGGCTACGAGCAGTACTTC. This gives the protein CASSHTASGSGYEQYF.